Below, 31 T cell receptor beta chains from the same sample are listed, as sequenced in a study of Graves' ophthalmopathy and Graves' hyperthyroidism. The TCR beta CDR3 regions underwent amplification from RNA transcripts. In the first round, RT-PCR was carried out with HTBI primers, and a multiplex PCR formed the second round. Using its own MiXCR run on the multiplex PCR reads, TCRdb lists one record per CDR3 protein. The sample consists of 40,000 or so distinct CDR3 sequences, 50% of them appearing once. The sequenced material came from peripheral blood. Every receptor here comes from an adult woman with stable Graves' hyperthyroidism.

This clonotype appeared many times. The chain recombines TRBV12-3 or TRBV12-4 with TRBJ2-6, with D hard to call. The CDR3 is made up of 16 amino acids. V shed 2 bases and J shed 1 base, with 9 bases lying between them. Here the CDR3 DNA reads TGTGCCAGCAGTTTATCCGGCAGGTCTGGGGCCAACGTCCTGACTTTC. The encoded protein is CASSLSGRSGANVLTF.

This chain links TRBV19 with TRBJ1-5, with TRBD1 matching 9 bases. Germline CDR1 and CDR2: LNHDA and SQIVND (reference sequence). With 4 bases clipped from V and 5 bases from J, the junction kept 3 bases outside the gene matches. The CDR3 length is 14 residues. This chain's CDR3 is CASSTGTGYQPQHF. The DNA of the CDR3 is TGTGCCAGTAGTACAGGGACAGGGTATCAGCCCCAGCATTTT.

This clonotype appeared once. The rearrangement links TRBV5-6 to TRBJ2-5; 9 nucleotides match TRBD1. This CDR3 spans 14 amino acids. Trimming at V came to 5 bases and at J to 4 bases, leaving 6 bases not matched to a gene. The germline V gene has CDR1 SGHDT and CDR2 YYEEEE. The DNA for the CDR3 is TGTGCCAGCAGAAGACAGGGGGGCGGAGAGACCCAGTACTTC. Its protein is CASRRQGGGETQYF. The full variable domain, completed using reference TRBV5-6 and TRBJ2-5, is DAGVTQSPTHLIKTRGQQVTLRCSPKSGHDTVSWYQQALGQGPQFIFQYYEEEERQRGNFPDRFSGHQFPNYSSELNVNALLLGDSALYLCASRRQGGGETQYFGPGTRLLVL.

The J gene is TRBJ2-2, the V gene TRBV25-1, with TRBD1 matching 8 bases. V lost 4 bases, J lost 7 bases, and 5 bases stayed unmatched. The length of the CDR3 is 14 residues. Germline CDR1 and CDR2: MGHDK and SYGVNS. CDR3 protein: CASSVGQGGGELFF. DNA for the CDR3: TGTGCCAGCAGTGTCGGACAGGGAGGCGGGGAGCTGTTTTTT.

This clonotype was observed many times. The chain uses TRBV19 and TRBJ2-7; TRBD1 aligns across 8 bases. V dropped 4 bases and J dropped 0; count of bases not matched to a gene: 2. Germline V gives CDR1 LNHDA, CDR2 SQIVND (reference sequence). This CDR3 comprises 14 residues. CDR3 region: CASSTGTGSYEQYF. DNA for the CDR3: TGTGCCAGTAGTACCGGGACAGGCTCCTACGAGCAGTACTTC.

In its sample, this clonotype was seen a few times. This rearrangement joins TRBV7-9 to TRBJ1-2; 9 bases agree with TRBD1. The CDR3 has 13 residues. The V gene end was trimmed by 4 bases and the J gene end by 6 bases; junction bases not matched to a gene: 3. Germline CDR1 and CDR2: SEHNR and FQNEAQ (reference sequence). The CDR3 DNA follows: TGTGCCAGCAGCTCGGGACAGGGAAATGGCTACACCTTC. Its translation: CASSSGQGNGYTF.

This clonotype showed up just a few times. V usage is TRBV7-2 and J usage is TRBJ1-2; tentative D call: TRBD1 (5 bases). Germline assignment: CDR1 SGHTA and CDR2 FQGNSA. The V end lost 0 bases, the J end lost 4 bases, and 12 bases lay between the germline ends. The CDR3 is 15 amino acids. CDR3 DNA sequence: TGTGCCAGCAGCTTAGCGTACCGCGGGACCTATGGCTACACCTTC. Translated: CASSLAYRGTYGYTF.

The rearrangement uses TRBV7-9 and TRBJ1-1; TRBD1 matches at 8 bases. The CDR3 sequence is 20 residues long. With V trimmed by 4 bases and J by 0 bases, 19 bases remained unmatched. Germline assignment: CDR1 SEHNR and CDR2 FQNEAQ (reference sequence). CDR3 DNA: TGTGCCAGCAGCTCCCAGCCGGGACAGGCCCCCCATTTAATGAACACTGAAGCTTTCTTT. Amino acids: CASSSQPGQAPHLMNTEAFF.

The J gene is TRBJ2-5, the V gene TRBV12-3 or TRBV12-4; D not resolved. V lost 6 bases to trimming and J lost 5 bases, with 7 bases between them. The CDR3 runs to 11 residues. CDR3 nucleotides: TGTGCCAGCAGGCGTGCGGAGACCCAGTACTTC. Protein product: CASRRAETQYF.

J is TRBJ1-6 and V is TRBV10-3, with 9 bases fitting TRBD1. Germline CDR1 and CDR2: ENHRY and SYGVKD. The CDR3 runs to 16 residues. V dropped 4 bases and J dropped 9; count of bases not matched to a gene: 10. The CDR3 spells CAISAPGDRGTSPLHF. CDR3 DNA: TGTGCCATCAGTGCTCCCGGAGACAGGGGGACTTCACCCCTCCACTTT.

This clonotype was detected many times. V and J are TRBV30 and TRBJ1-1; unclear D gene. CDR1 GTSNPN and CDR2 SVGIG come from the germline V gene (reference sequence). This CDR3 is 12 amino acids long. V lost 2 bases and J 0 bases, leaving 4 bases between the germline ends. The CDR3 bases are TGTGCCTGGAGTAATATGAACACTGAAGCTTTCTTT. Translated, it gives CAWSNMNTEAFF. Using reference TRBV30 and TRBJ1-1 for the parts outside the CDR3, the full variable domain is SQTIHQWPATLVQPVGSPLSLECTVEGTSNPNLYWYRQAAGRGLQLLFYSVGIGQISSEVPQNLSASRPQDRQFILSSKKLLLSDSGFYLCAWSNMNTEAFFGQGTRLTVV.

The rearrangement joins TRBV10-3 to TRBJ2-5; 10 nucleotides match TRBD2. The junction had 14 bases not matched to a gene; V was cut back by 11 bases and J by 5 bases. The germline gives CDR1 ENHRY, CDR2 SYGVKD. This CDR3 comprises 15 residues. The chain's CDR3 is CAGARLAGEGETQYF. CDR3 bases: TGTGCCGGGGCTCGTCTAGCGGGAGAGGGTGAGACCCAGTACTTC.

The gene calls are TRBV29-1 and TRBJ1-5; 9 bases fit TRBD1. With V trimmed by 6 bases and J by 4 bases, 10 bases remained unmatched. CDR3 size: 15 residues. The germline V gene encodes CDR1 SQVTM and CDR2 ANQGSEA. The CDR3 loop reads CSVRQGTGSNQPQHF. The CDR3 DNA reads TGCAGCGTACGCCAGGGGACAGGGAGTAATCAGCCCCAGCATTTT.

A few counts support this clonotype. The rearrangement links TRBV7-9 to TRBJ2-5, with a weak D call TRBD2 (5 bases). The length of the CDR3 is 14 residues. With 0 bases removed from V and 4 bases from J, the gap between germline ends came to 9 bases. Germline V gene lookup returns CDR1 SEHNR and CDR2 FQNEAQ (reference sequence). The CDR3 loop is CASSLAGDRETQYF. The DNA for the CDR3 is TGTGCCAGCAGCTTAGCGGGAGATCGAGAGACCCAGTACTTC.

With regard to this clonotype: This may be a read error, as it is one base from a much larger clone. V gene TRBV25-1 combines with J gene TRBJ1-1; D is uncertain. This CDR3 spans 13 amino acids. Germline CDR1 reads MGHDK; CDR2 reads SYGVNS. The ends were cut back, 5 bases at V and 3 bases at J, with 10 bases in the middle. CDR3 sequence reads: CASSYHSHTEAFF. The DNA of the CDR3 is TGTGCCAGCAGTTATCACAGTCACACTGAAGCTTTCTTT.

This clonotype was seen once. J is TRBJ1-2 and V is TRBV7-6; D possibly corresponds to TRBD1 (5 bases). Deletions cut 1 base from V and 4 bases from J, with 13 bases between. This CDR3 contains 15 residues. Germline values: CDR1 SGHVS, CDR2 FNYEAQ. The CDR3 DNA reads as TGTGCCAGCAGCTTAGAGGCGCGGGGGACCTATGGCTACACCTTC. Its protein is CASSLEARGTYGYTF.

This clonotype was detected many times. J is TRBJ2-5 and V is TRBV10-1; TRBD2 matches at 8 bases. CDR3 length: 17 residues. CDR1 is WNHNN and CDR2 is SYGVQD in the germline V gene (reference sequence). Unmatched junction bases numbered 10, after V lost 2 bases and J lost 2 bases. The CDR3 is CASSEKRGTSAQETQYF. The CDR3 DNA is TGCGCCAGCAGTGAGAAAAGGGGGACTAGTGCTCAAGAGACCCAGTACTTC.

V is TRBV29-1 and J is TRBJ2-7; TRBD2 matches at 9 bases. Germline CDR1 and CDR2: SQVTM and ANQGSEA. With 8 bases clipped from V and 6 bases from J, the junction kept 8 bases outside the gene matches. This CDR3 region has 12 residues. CDR3: CSFAGGVGEQYF. The CDR3 region has the DNA TGCAGCTTCGCGGGAGGGGTGGGCGAGCAGTACTTC.

This clonotype was observed a single time. The chain carries TRBV29-1 and TRBJ2-7; D possibly uses TRBD1 or TRBD2 (5 bases each). The CDR3 is 13 amino acids. Germline lookup yields CDR1 SQVTM and CDR2 ANQGSEA. Trimming shortened V by 7 bases and J by 0 bases, and 13 bases separated the two germline ends. In nucleotides, the CDR3 is TGCAGCGCGGACCGGGACGACTCCTACGAGCAGTACTTC. Encoded protein: CSADRDDSYEQYF.

V usage is TRBV11-3 and J usage is TRBJ1-3; D is perhaps TRBD1 (6 bases). From germline, CDR1 is SGHNT and CDR2 YENEEA. This CDR3 spans 14 amino acids. Deletions cut 2 bases from V and 7 bases from J, with 12 bases between. As DNA, the CDR3 is TGTGCCAGCAGCTTACCGGACAGTGGGAACACCATATATTTT. Translation: CASSLPDSGNTIYF.

This clonotype was seen ten or more times. This chain joins TRBV2 and TRBJ1-1, with unresolved D. The germline CDR1 and CDR2 sequences are SNHLY and FYNNEI. The CDR3 extends over 14 amino acids. Deletions cut 1 base from V and 0 bases from J, with 6 bases between. CDR3 sequence (DNA): TGTGCCAGCAGTGAAGAGGTACTGAACACTGAAGCTTTCTTT. Its translation: CASSEEVLNTEAFF.

The chain uses TRBV2 and TRBJ2-2, with D tentatively TRBD1 (5 bases). This CDR3 is 14 amino acids long. Germline V CDR1 and CDR2: SNHLY, FYNNEI. The V and J ends lost 7 bases and 1 base respectively, with 10 bases between them. The DNA for the CDR3 is TGTGCCAGCATGTGGACACAGAACACCGGGGAGCTGTTTTTT. Its translation is CASMWTQNTGELFF.

This clonotype was found many times. This chain joins TRBV7-3 and TRBJ2-7, with D possibly being TRBD2 (6 bases). V lost 5 bases and J 9 bases, leaving 17 bases between the germline ends. Germline values: CDR1 SGHTA, CDR2 FQGTGA. The CDR3 totals 13 residues. CDR3 in DNA: TGTGCCAGCAGCCGCTTGGTGGGGGACTCGCAGTACTTC. Its translation is CASSRLVGDSQYF.

The J gene is TRBJ2-5, the V gene TRBV7-9, with 11 bases aligning to TRBD2. With V trimmed by 5 bases and J by 5 bases, 10 bases remained unmatched. CDR1 and CDR2 from the germline V gene are SEHNR and FQNEAQ (reference sequence). This CDR3 has 16 residues. CDR3 loop: CASSDLLAGVRETQYF. The CDR3 DNA reads as TGTGCCAGCAGCGACCTACTAGCGGGAGTGCGGGAGACCCAGTACTTC.

The chain is built from TRBV5-1 and TRBJ1-1; no clear D. The CDR3 has 14 amino acids. In germline, CDR1 is SGHRS, CDR2 YFSETQ. V dropped 4 bases and J dropped 6 bases, with 16 bases sitting between them. The CDR3 region has the DNA TGCGCCAGCAGCCCCACCGAAGGGAGGGCTGAAGCTTTCTTT. Protein: CASSPTEGRAEAFF.

The sample holds a few counts of this clonotype. V usage is TRBV29-1 and J usage is TRBJ2-2; 7 nucleotides match TRBD1. V lost 7 bases, J lost 2 bases, and 10 bases stayed unmatched. The CDR3 spans 15 residues. Germline V gene lookup returns CDR1 SQVTM and CDR2 ANQGSEA. The CDR3 reads CSARPGTDNTGELFF. The DNA for the CDR3 is TGCAGCGCCAGACCCGGGACAGACAACACCGGGGAGCTGTTTTTT.

CDR3 loop: CASSRDPRNTPLHF. CDR3 DNA sequence: TGTGCCAGCAGTCGGGACCCACGGAATACACCCCTCCACTTT. This sequence joins TRBV7-3 and TRBJ1-6; a possible D gene is TRBD1 (5 bases). V lost 6 bases to trimming and J lost 11 bases, with 17 bases between them. Germline V gives CDR1 SGHTA, CDR2 FQGTGA. This CDR3 spans 14 amino acids.

The V call is TRBV15, the J call TRBJ1-5, with D perhaps TRBD1 (6 bases). The V gene lost 3 bases and the J gene lost 5 bases, with 17 bases spanning the gap. The CDR3 runs 16 residues. Germline CDR1 LNHNV, CDR2 YYDKDF (reference sequence). CDR3 loop: CATSSPRGGRDQPQHF. As DNA, the CDR3 is TGTGCCACCAGCAGCCCCCGAGGGGGGCGCGATCAGCCCCAGCATTTT. The full variable domain, with the rest looked up from reference TRBV15 and TRBJ1-5, is DAMVIQNPRYQVTQFGKPVTLSCSQTLNHNVMYWYQQKSSQAPKLLFHYYDKDFNNEADTPDNFQSRRPNTSFCFLDIRSPGLGDTAMYLCATSSPRGGRDQPQHFGDGTRLSIL.

For this clonotype: The conserved final phenylalanine or tryptophan is absent from the CDR3, which likely points to a read error. The CDR3 region has the DNA TGCGCCAGCAGCTTGGAAGCGGTGGGTGCTGGAAACACCATATATCTT. Its protein is CASSLEAVGAGNTIYL. The chain combines TRBV5-1 with TRBJ1-3; D uncertain. This CDR3 is built from 16 residues. V lost 0 bases, J lost 2 bases, and 12 bases lay in between. In germline, CDR1 is SGHRS, CDR2 YFSETQ.

This clonotype was observed at least ten times. At one of its ends the junction is not consistent with the germline gene, which may arise from a read error. The chain joins TRBV9 to TRBJ1-1; 8 positions match TRBD1. Germline CDR1 is SGDLS and CDR2 is YYNGEE. The CDR3 spans 13 residues. The CDR3 loop is CACSPRTTGVAFF. CDR3 coding DNA: TGTGCCTGCAGCCCCAGAACGACAGGGGTGGCTTTCTTT.

Worth noting for this clonotype: The conserved closing phenylalanine or tryptophan is absent in this CDR3, likely reflecting a read error. No DNA is shown, since the ends of the CDR3 on it are uncertain; the CDR3 is the one TCRdb lists. The J gene is TRBJ1-3, the V gene TRBV7-2. Germline-derived CDR1 and CDR2 are SGHTA and FQGNSA. The CDR3 region is 12 residues in length, termini included. The CDR3 region is CASSPNGNTVYS.